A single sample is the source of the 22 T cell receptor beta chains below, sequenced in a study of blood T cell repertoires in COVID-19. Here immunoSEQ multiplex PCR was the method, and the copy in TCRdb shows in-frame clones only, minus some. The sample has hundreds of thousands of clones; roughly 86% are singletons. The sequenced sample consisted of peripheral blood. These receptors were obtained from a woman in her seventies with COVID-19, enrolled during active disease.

Here the CDR3 reads CASSISPSGGRENEQFF. The CDR3 DNA reads TGTGCCAGCAGCATATCTCCTAGCGGGGGGCGAGAGAATGAGCAGTTCTTC. The chain has TRBV9 and TRBJ2-1, with 11 bases identical to TRBD2. V shed 4 bases, J shed 7 bases, and the junction held 13 bases outside the gene matches. Germline assignment: CDR1 SGDLS and CDR2 YYNGEE. CDR3 length: 17 amino acids.

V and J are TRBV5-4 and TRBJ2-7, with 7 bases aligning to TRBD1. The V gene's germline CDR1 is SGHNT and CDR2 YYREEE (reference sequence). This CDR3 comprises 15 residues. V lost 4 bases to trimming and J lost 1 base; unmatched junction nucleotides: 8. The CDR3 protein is CASSPRTGPSYEQYF. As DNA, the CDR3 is TGTGCCAGCAGCCCCCGGACAGGCCCATCCTACGAGCAGTACTTC.

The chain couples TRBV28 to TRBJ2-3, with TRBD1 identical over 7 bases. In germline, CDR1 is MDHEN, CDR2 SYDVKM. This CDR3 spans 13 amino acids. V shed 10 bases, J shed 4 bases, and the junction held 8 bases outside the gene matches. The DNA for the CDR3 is TGTGCCACTCGGGACCAGGGGGCAGATACGCAGTATTTT. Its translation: CATRDQGADTQYF.

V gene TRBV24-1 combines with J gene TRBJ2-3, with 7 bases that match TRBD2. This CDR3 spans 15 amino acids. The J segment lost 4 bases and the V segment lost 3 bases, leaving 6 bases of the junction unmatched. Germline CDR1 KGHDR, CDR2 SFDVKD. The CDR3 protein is CATSDPGAGADTQYF. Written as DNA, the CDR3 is TGTGCCACCAGTGATCCCGGCGCGGGGGCAGATACGCAGTATTTT.

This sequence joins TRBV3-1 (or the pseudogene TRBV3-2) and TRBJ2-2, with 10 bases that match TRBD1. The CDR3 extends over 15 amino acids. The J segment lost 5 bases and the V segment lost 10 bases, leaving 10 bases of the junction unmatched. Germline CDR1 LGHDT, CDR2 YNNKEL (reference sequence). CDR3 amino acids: CATFPGQGRTGELFF. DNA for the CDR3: TGTGCCACCTTTCCGGGACAGGGGCGGACCGGGGAGCTGTTTTTT.

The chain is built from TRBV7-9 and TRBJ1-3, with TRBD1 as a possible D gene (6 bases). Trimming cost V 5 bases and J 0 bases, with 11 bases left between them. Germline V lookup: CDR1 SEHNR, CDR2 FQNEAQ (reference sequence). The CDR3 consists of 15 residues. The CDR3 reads CASSPDSYSGNTIYF. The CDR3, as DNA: TGTGCCAGCAGCCCGGACAGCTACTCTGGAAACACCATATATTTT. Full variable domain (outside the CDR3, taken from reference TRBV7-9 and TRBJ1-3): DTGVSQNPRHKITKRGQNVTFRCDPISEHNRLYWYRQTLGQGPEFLTYFQNEAQLEKSRLLSDRFSAERPKGSFSTLEIQRTEQGDSAMYLCASSPDSYSGNTIYFGEGSWLTVV.

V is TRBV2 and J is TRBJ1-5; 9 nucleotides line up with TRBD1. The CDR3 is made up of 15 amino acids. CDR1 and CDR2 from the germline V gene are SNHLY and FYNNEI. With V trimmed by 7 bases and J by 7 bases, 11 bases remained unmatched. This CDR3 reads CASTVLDRGGQPQHF. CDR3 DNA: TGTGCCAGCACCGTCTTGGACAGGGGCGGACAGCCCCAGCATTTT.

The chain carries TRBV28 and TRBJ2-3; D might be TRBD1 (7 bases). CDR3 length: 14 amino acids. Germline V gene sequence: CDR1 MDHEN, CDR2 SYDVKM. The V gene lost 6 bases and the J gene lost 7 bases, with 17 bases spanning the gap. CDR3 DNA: TGTGCCAGCAGCCCCGGAGGGGGCGCGAATACGCAGTATTTT. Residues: CASSPGGGANTQYF.

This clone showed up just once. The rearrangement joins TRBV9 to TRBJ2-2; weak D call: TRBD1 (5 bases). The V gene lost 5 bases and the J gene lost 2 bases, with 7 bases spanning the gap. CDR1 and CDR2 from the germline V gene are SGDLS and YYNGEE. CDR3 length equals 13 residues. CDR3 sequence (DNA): TGTGCCAGCAGGGGGCTTAACACCGGGGAGCTGTTTTTT. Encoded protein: CASRGLNTGELFF. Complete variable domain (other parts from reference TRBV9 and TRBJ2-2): DSGVTQTPKHLITATGQRVTLRCSPRSGDLSVYWYQQSLDQGLQFLIQYYNGEERAKGNILERFSAQQFPDLHSELNLSSLELGDSALYFCASRGLNTGELFFGEGSRLTVL.

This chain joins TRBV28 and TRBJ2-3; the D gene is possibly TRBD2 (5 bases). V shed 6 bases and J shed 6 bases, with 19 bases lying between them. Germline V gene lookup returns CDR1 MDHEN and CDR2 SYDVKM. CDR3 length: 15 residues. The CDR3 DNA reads TGTGCCAGCAGCCCCTGGACTTTTTCGACGGATACGCAGTATTTT. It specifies CASSPWTFSTDTQYF.

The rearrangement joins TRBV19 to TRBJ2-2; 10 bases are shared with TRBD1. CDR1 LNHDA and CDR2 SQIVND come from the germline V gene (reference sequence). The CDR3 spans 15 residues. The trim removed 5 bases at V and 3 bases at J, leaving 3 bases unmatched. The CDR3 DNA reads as TGTGCCAGTAGTTGGACAGGGGGAGACACCGGGGAGCTGTTTTTT. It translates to CASSWTGGDTGELFF.

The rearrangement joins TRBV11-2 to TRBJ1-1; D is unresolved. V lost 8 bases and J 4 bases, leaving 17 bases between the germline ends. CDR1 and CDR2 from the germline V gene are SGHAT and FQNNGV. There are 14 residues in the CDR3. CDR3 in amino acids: CASSPSLGRTEAFF. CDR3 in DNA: TGTGCCAGCTCACCTTCGCTAGGTCGCACTGAAGCTTTCTTT.

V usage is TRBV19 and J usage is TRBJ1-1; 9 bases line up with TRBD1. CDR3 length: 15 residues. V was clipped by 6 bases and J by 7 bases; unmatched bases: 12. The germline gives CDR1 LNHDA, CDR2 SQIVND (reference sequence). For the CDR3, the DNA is TGTGCCAGTAGAGACCAGGGACAGGGCCCTGATGAAGCTTTCTTT. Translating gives CASRDQGQGPDEAFF.

CDR3 coding DNA: TGTGCCAGCAGCCACCGGGACATTAGGGATGAAAAACTGTTTTTT. This encodes CASSHRDIRDEKLFF. This chain connects TRBV3-1 (or the pseudogene TRBV3-2) to TRBJ1-4; TRBD1 is a possible D gene (6 bases). The germline V gene has CDR1 LGHDT and CDR2 YNNKEL (reference sequence). V lost 3 bases and J lost 6, with 14 bases in between. The CDR3 length is 15 residues.

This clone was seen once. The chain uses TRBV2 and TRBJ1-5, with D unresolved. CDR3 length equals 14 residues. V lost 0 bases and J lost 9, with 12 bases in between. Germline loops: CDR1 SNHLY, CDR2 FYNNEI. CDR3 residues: CASSEARVLRPQHF. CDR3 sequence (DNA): TGTGCCAGCAGTGAAGCGCGGGTCCTGAGGCCCCAGCATTTT.

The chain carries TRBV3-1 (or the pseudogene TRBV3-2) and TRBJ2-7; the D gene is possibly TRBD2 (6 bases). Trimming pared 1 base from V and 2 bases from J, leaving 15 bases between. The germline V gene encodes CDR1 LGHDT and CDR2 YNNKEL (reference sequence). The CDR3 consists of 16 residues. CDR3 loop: CASSQGAAVAAYEQYF. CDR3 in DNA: TGTGCCAGCAGCCAAGGGGCGGCGGTAGCGGCCTACGAGCAGTACTTC.

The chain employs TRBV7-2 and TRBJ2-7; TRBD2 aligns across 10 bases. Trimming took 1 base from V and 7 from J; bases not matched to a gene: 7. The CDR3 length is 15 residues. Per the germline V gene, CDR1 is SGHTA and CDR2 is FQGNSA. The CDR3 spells CASSLDPSGGQEQYF. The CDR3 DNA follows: TGTGCCAGCAGCTTAGATCCTAGCGGGGGTCAAGAGCAGTACTTC.

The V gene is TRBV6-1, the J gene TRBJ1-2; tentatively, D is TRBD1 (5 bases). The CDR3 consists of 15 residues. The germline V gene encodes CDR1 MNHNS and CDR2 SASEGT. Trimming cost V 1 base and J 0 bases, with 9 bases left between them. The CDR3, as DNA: TGTGCCAGCAGTGAAGGGCTGGGGCCTAACTATGGCTACACCTTC. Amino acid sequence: CASSEGLGPNYGYTF.

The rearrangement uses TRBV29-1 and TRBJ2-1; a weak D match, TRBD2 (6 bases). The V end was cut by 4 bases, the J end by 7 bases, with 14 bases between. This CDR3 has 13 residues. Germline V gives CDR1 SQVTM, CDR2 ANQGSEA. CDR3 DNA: TGCAGCGTTGGGGAGGACCGGCTTAATGAGCAGTTCTTC. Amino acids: CSVGEDRLNEQFF.

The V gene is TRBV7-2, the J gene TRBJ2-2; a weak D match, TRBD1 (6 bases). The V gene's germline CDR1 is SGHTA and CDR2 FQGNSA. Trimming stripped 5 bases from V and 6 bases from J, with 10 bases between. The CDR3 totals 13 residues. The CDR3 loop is CASSTGTSGELFF. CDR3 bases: TGTGCCAGCAGCACGGGGACATCCGGGGAGCTGTTTTTT. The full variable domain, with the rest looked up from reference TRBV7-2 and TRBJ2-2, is GAGVSQSPSNKVTEKGKDVELRCDPISGHTALYWYRQSLGQGLEFLIYFQGNSAPDKSGLPSDRFSAERTGGSVSTLTIQRTQQEDSAVYLCASSTGTSGELFFGEGSRLTVL.

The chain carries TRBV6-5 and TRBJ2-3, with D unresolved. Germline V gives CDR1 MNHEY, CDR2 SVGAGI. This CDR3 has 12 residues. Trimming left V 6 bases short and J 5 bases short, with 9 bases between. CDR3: CASRETGDTQYF. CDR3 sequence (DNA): TGTGCCAGCAGGGAGACCGGAGATACGCAGTATTTT.

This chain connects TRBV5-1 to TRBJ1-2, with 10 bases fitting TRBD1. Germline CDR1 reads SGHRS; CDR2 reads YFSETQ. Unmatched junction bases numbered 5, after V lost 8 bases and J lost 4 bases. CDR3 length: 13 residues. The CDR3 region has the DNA TGCGCCAGTGGGACAGGGGAAGCCTATGGCTACACCTTC. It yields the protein CASGTGEAYGYTF.